The 10 T cell receptor beta chains below all came from one sample that was sequenced in a study of T cells in Graves' hyperthyroidism and ophthalmopathy. Regions amplified from RNA transcripts were the TCR beta CDR3 regions. The HTBI primer set drove a first-round RT-PCR of the TCR CDR3. TCRdb reprocessed the multiplex PCR reads with MiXCR, giving one entry per CDR3 protein. The table lists some 350,000 distinct CDR3 sequences, approximately 14% of them singletons. The specimen was blood. These receptors were obtained from a woman aged 55 to 70 with Graves' ophthalmopathy.

The chain joins TRBV10-3 to TRBJ1-4; tentative D call: TRBD1 (5 bases). The CDR3 loop spans 16 amino acids. Germline CDR1 is ENHRY and CDR2 is SYGVKD. Deletions cut 7 bases from V and 3 bases from J, with 18 bases between. DNA for the CDR3: TGTGCCATCACCGGGACGAAAGTGACACCTAATGAAAAACTGTTTTTT. It encodes CAITGTKVTPNEKLFF.

This clonotype came up many times. This rearrangement joins TRBV30 to TRBJ2-1; TRBD1 is a possible D gene (6 bases). The V and J ends lost 2 bases and 0 bases respectively, with 11 bases between them. Looked up from germline, CDR1 is GTSNPN and CDR2 is SVGIG (reference sequence). CDR3 length: 15 amino acids. CDR3 in DNA: TGTGCCTGGAGTCACAGGGCTGGCTCCTACAATGAGCAGTTCTTC. Translation gives CAWSHRAGSYNEQFF.

This clonotype was seen at least ten times. The J gene is TRBJ2-7, the V gene TRBV11-2; D may be TRBD1 (5 bases). V was clipped by 3 bases and J by 0 bases, with 6 bases between them. Germline V gene data show CDR1 as SGHAT and CDR2 as FQNNGV. The CDR3 consists of 13 residues. The chain's CDR3 is CASSLDISYEQYF. As DNA, the CDR3 is TGTGCCAGCAGCTTGGACATCTCCTACGAGCAGTACTTC.

This clonotype was seen repeatedly, ten times or more. This chain's CDR3 is CASGNTGVAANVLTF. As DNA, the CDR3 is TGTGCCAGCGGAAACACAGGGGTGGCGGCCAACGTCCTGACTTTC. J is TRBJ2-6 and V is TRBV5-5, with 7 bases matching TRBD1. Germline V gene sequence: CDR1 SGHKS, CDR2 YYEKEE (reference sequence). This CDR3 is built from 15 residues. J was trimmed by 6 bases and V by 7 bases; bases with no gene match: 10.

This clonotype was recorded once. The chain uses TRBV14 and TRBJ2-7; D may be TRBD1 (6 bases). With 2 bases removed from V and 12 bases from J, the gap between germline ends came to 17 bases. The CDR3 length is 13 residues. The germline V gene encodes CDR1 SGHDN and CDR2 FVKESK. As DNA, the CDR3 is TGTGCCAGCAGCCAAATCGTAGGGGGACGACCGTACTTC. This sequence encodes CASSQIVGGRPYF.

This clonotype was seen a handful of times. The rearrangement uses TRBV5-6 and TRBJ2-7, with D unclear. This CDR3 is 15 amino acids long. Per the germline V gene, CDR1 is SGHDT and CDR2 is YYEEEE. Trimming shortened V by 5 bases and J by 5 bases, and 20 bases separated the two germline ends. The CDR3 region is CASSYLERTVNEQYF. The CDR3 bases are TGTGCCAGCAGTTATCTTGAGCGAACTGTTAACGAGCAGTACTTC.

As concerns this clonotype: With a much larger clone just one base away, this may be a read error. This sequence joins TRBV5-5 and TRBJ2-1, with D perhaps TRBD1 or TRBD2 (5 bases each). Judging by the DNA end, TRBJ2-7 fits better; the J call may be wrong. Per the germline V gene, CDR1 is SGHKS and CDR2 is YYEKEE (reference sequence). The CDR3 totals 15 residues. CDR3 residues: CASSTRDASYNEQYF. Here the CDR3 DNA reads TGTGCCAGCAGTACCCGGGACGCGTCCTACAATGAGCAGTACTTC.

The gene calls are TRBV19 and TRBJ2-3; the match to TRBD1 covers 7 bases. This CDR3 has 14 residues. Germline CDR1 LNHDA, CDR2 SQIVND (reference sequence). The V and J ends lost 5 bases and 3 bases, in that order; junction bases with no gene match: 5. CDR3 nucleotides: TGTGCCAGTAGTCCGACAGGGCGAACAGATACGCAGTATTTT. Protein sequence: CASSPTGRTDTQYF.

Ten or more counts support this clonotype. This chain joins TRBV29-1 and TRBJ2-1; either TRBD1 or TRBD2 may fit D (6 bases each). The V gene lost 3 bases and the J gene lost 2 bases, with 14 bases spanning the gap. This CDR3 comprises 15 residues. The germline CDR1 and CDR2 sequences are SQVTM and ANQGSEA. The CDR3 nucleotides are TGCAGCGTTGACACGGGGGCAGACCCCTACAATGAGCAGTTCTTC. Amino acids: CSVDTGADPYNEQFF.

This clonotype was observed at least ten times. The J gene is TRBJ1-6, the V gene TRBV20-1, with D perhaps matching TRBD1 (5 bases). V lost 4 bases and J 0 bases, leaving 13 bases between the germline ends. Germline V gene data show CDR1 as DFQATT and CDR2 as SNEGSKA (reference sequence). This CDR3 region has 16 residues. The CDR3 bases are TGCAGTGCTAAAGACAGTGTCAGCTCCTATAATTCACCCCTCCACTTT. It encodes CSAKDSVSSYNSPLHF.